The following is a TCR beta chain sequence with its context. These data are taken from a study of T-cell memory formation after mild COVID-19. From 5'RACE with constant-segment primers came TCR alpha and TCR beta cDNA libraries that carried sample barcodes and UMIs. TCRdb ran MiXCR on the 5' RACE reads and lists one entry per CDR3 protein. The sample carries approximately 170,000 distinct CDR3 sequences, 10% to 15% recorded once. Trimming removed 1 base from V and 9 bases from J, with 13 bases in between. The CDR3 covers 15 residues. Source material: PBMCs or a T cell subset sorted from them (not recorded which). The V gene is TRBV12-3 or TRBV12-4, the J gene TRBJ1-6; D gene uncertain. This clonotype originated in a man in his late teens or twenties who had mild COVID-19 (a few samples of this study predate the infection). Cell type and time point are not known. The CDR3 nucleotides are TGTGCCAGCAGTTTAGTTACCGCGACTCGTTCACCCCTCCACTTT. Amino acid sequence: CASSLVTATRSPLHF.